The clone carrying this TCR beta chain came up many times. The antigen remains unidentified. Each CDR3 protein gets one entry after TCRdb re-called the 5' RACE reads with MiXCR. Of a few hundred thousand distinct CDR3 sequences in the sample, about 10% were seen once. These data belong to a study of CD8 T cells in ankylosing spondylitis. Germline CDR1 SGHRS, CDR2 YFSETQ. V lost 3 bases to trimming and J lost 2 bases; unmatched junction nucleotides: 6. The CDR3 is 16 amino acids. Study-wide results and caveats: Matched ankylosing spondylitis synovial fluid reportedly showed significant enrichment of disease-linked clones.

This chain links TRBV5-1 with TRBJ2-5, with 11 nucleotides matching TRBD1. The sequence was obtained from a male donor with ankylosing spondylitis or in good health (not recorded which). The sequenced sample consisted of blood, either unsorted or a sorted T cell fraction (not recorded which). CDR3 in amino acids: CASSSGTGGSQETQYF. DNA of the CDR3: TGCGCCAGCAGCTCCGGGACAGGGGGTTCTCAAGAGACCCAGTACTTC. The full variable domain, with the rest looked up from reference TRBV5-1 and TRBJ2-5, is KAGVTQTPRYLIKTRGQQVTLSCSPISGHRSVSWYQQTPGQGLQFLFEYFSETQRNKGNFPGRFSGRQFSNSRSEMNVSTLELGDSALYLCASSSGTGGSQETQYFGPGTRLLVL.